The 16 T cell receptor beta chains below were found in one sample sequenced in a study of T cells in Graves' hyperthyroidism and ophthalmopathy. Amplification yielded TCR beta CDR3 regions, with RNA transcripts as the source. Carried out on the TCR CDR3, a first-round RT-PCR used the HTBI primer set. MiXCR, run by TCRdb on the multiplex PCR reads, gives a single entry per CDR3 protein. The sample lists about 590,000 distinct CDR3 sequences; around 14% were seen once. Sequenced material: blood. The source of these receptors is a young woman with Graves' ophthalmopathy.

The table lists this clonotype with many counts. The rearrangement uses TRBV3-1 and TRBJ1-4; D not resolved. This CDR3 has 13 residues. Germline CDR1 reads LGHDT; CDR2 reads YNNKEL (reference sequence). Trimming took 4 bases from V and 6 from J, leaving 9 bases between them. The CDR3 sequence is CASSRGGDEKLFF. CDR3 coding DNA: TGTGCCAGCAGCCGGGGAGGCGATGAAAAACTGTTTTTT.

The J gene is TRBJ2-6, the V gene TRBV20-1; D call uncertain. Trimming took off 0 bases at V and 0 bases at J, with 3 bases between the two ends. This CDR3 comprises 14 residues. CDR1 and CDR2 from the germline V gene are DFQATT and SNEGSKA (reference sequence). Here the CDR3 DNA reads TGCAGTGCTAGAGAGTACTCTGGGGCCAACGTCCTGACTTTC. This translates into CSAREYSGANVLTF.

The genes are TRBV5-4 and TRBJ2-1; 11 bases match TRBD2. CDR3 length: 16 amino acids. The V and J ends lost 4 bases and 6 bases, in that order; junction bases with no gene match: 9. Germline CDR1 SGHNT, CDR2 YYREEE (reference sequence). CDR3 sequence reads: CASSRVAGGPGNEQFF. The CDR3 nucleotides are TGTGCCAGCAGCCGGGTAGCGGGAGGGCCGGGCAATGAGCAGTTCTTC.

At least ten counts were recorded for this clonotype. The chain recombines TRBV2 with TRBJ2-2; no clear D. The V and J ends lost 8 bases and 7 bases respectively, with 8 bases between them. Germline CDR1 is SNHLY and CDR2 is FYNNEI. CDR3 length equals 11 residues. In nucleotides, the CDR3 is TGTGCCAGCGCGGATTTCGGGGAGCTGTTTTTT. Protein product: CASADFGELFF.

This clonotype has at least ten counts. This chain uses TRBV6-1 with TRBJ2-5, with 9 bases aligning to TRBD2. V lost 5 bases to trimming and J lost 7 bases; unmatched junction nucleotides: 8. Germline CDR1 reads MNHNS; CDR2 reads SASEGT. The CDR3 is 14 residues long. CDR3 bases: TGTGCCAGCAGTTATAGGACTAGCGTCGGGACCCAGTACTTC. Its translation: CASSYRTSVGTQYF.

This clonotype was recorded at least ten times. V and J are TRBV6-5 and TRBJ2-1; possibly TRBD1 for D (5 bases). The V and J ends lost 2 bases and 5 bases respectively, with 7 bases between them. Germline V gene lookup returns CDR1 MNHEY and CDR2 SVGAGI. The CDR3 extends over 13 amino acids. DNA for the CDR3: TGTGCCAGCAGTTACGGGGCGAACAATGAGCAGTTCTTC. As protein: CASSYGANNEQFF.

This clonotype has at least ten counts. The chain has TRBV6-2 or TRBV6-3 and TRBJ2-7; 16 bases align to TRBD2. CDR1 is MNHEY and CDR2 is SVGEGT in the germline V gene. The V segment lost 0 bases and the J segment 6 bases; nucleotides outside the gene matches: 11. The CDR3 totals 19 residues. The CDR3 protein is CASSYSGLGLAGGPIEQYF. The CDR3 DNA is TGTGCCAGCAGTTACTCGGGCTTGGGACTAGCGGGAGGGCCGATCGAGCAGTACTTC.

This clonotype was picked up many times. In nucleotides, the CDR3 is TGTGCCAGCAGTCGCATCTCCGAGACCCAGTACTTC. Its translation: CASSRISETQYF. The chain links TRBV28 to TRBJ2-5; D is undetermined. The CDR3 has 12 residues. CDR1 and CDR2 (germline): MDHEN, SYDVKM. Trimming took 5 bases from V and 5 from J, leaving 9 bases between them. Using reference TRBV28 and TRBJ2-5 for the parts outside the CDR3, the full variable domain is DVKVTQSSRYLVKRTGEKVFLECVQDMDHENMFWYRQDPGLGLRLIYFSYDVKMKEKGDIPEGYSVSREKKERFSLILESASTNQTSMYLCASSRISETQYFGPGTRLLVL.

This clonotype was found many times. V gene TRBV4-1 combines with J gene TRBJ1-2; perhaps TRBD1 as D (5 bases). The V end lost 0 bases, the J end lost 2 bases, and 13 bases lay between the germline ends. The germline V gene has CDR1 MGHRA and CDR2 YSYEKL. The CDR3 has 16 residues. The CDR3 reads CASSQDKGTGNYGYTF. The CDR3 nucleotides are TGCGCCAGCAGCCAAGATAAGGGGACGGGAAACTATGGCTACACCTTC.

There are many counts of this clonotype. The genes are TRBV30 and TRBJ2-1, with 7 bases aligning to TRBD2. The CDR3 covers 13 residues. The V segment lost 5 bases and the J segment 7 bases; nucleotides outside the gene matches: 8. The germline V gene has CDR1 GTSNPN and CDR2 SVGIG (reference sequence). The CDR3 spells CAWGTGGENEQFF. The CDR3 nucleotides read TGTGCCTGGGGGACGGGAGGTGAAAATGAGCAGTTCTTC. The full variable domain, with the rest looked up from reference TRBV30 and TRBJ2-1, is SQTIHQWPATLVQPVGSPLSLECTVEGTSNPNLYWYRQAAGRGLQLLFYSVGIGQISSEVPQNLSASRPQDRQFILSSKKLLLSDSGFYLCAWGTGGENEQFFGPGTRLTVL.

The chain carries TRBV20-1 and TRBJ1-2; D is ambiguous. Per germline, CDR1 DFQATT and CDR2 SNEGSKA (reference sequence). V was pared by 3 bases and J by 4 bases, with 15 bases between. CDR3 length: 14 amino acids. For the CDR3, the DNA is TGCAGTGCTAGGACCGGAGGCCCCCTCTATGGCTACACCTTC. It encodes CSARTGGPLYGYTF.

A few counts support this clonotype. The chain carries TRBV18 and TRBJ2-5; D might be TRBD1 or TRBD2, each matching 5 bases. Germline CDR1 is KGHSH and CDR2 is LQKENI. V was pared by 6 bases and J by 5 bases, with 19 bases between. The CDR3 is 15 amino acids. The CDR3: CASSPSWGTEETQYF. The CDR3 nucleotides are TGTGCCAGCTCTCCTAGTTGGGGGACGGAGGAGACCCAGTACTTC.

This clonotype has at least ten counts. The chain recombines TRBV11-3 with TRBJ2-2; D may be TRBD2 (6 bases). The germline V gene has CDR1 SGHNT and CDR2 YENEEA. This CDR3 comprises 19 residues. Trimming cost V 0 bases and J 6 bases, with 23 bases left between them. The CDR3 DNA follows: TGTGCCAGCAGCTTAGAGGGCCGGTACCCTCATTCGGGGGCCGGGGAGCTGTTTTTT. Translation: CASSLEGRYPHSGAGELFF.

At least ten counts were recorded for this clonotype. This CDR3 is CASSFSYGEDTEAFF. CDR3 in DNA: TGTGCCAGCAGTTTTTCTTATGGGGAAGACACTGAAGCTTTCTTT. The rearrangement links TRBV12-3 or TRBV12-4 to TRBJ1-1, with D hard to call. The V end lost 3 bases, the J end lost 3 bases, and 14 bases lay between the germline ends. The CDR3 has 15 residues.

A note on this clonotype: A read error may be the cause here, since a much bigger clone is one base away. The gene calls are TRBV28 and TRBJ2-3, with D unresolved. V lost 8 bases and J 0 bases, leaving 9 bases between the germline ends. CDR1 is MDHEN, CDR2 SYDVKM, per germline. This CDR3 comprises 13 residues. The CDR3: CASSTNSTDTQYF. The CDR3 coding sequence is TGTGCCAGCTCCACAAATAGCACAGATACGCAGTATTTT.

The chain combines TRBV5-4 with TRBJ2-1; possibly TRBD1 or TRBD2 for D (5 bases each). The V end lost 5 bases, the J end lost 8 bases, and 20 bases lay between the germline ends. Germline lookup yields CDR1 SGHNT and CDR2 YYREEE (reference sequence). This CDR3 is 15 amino acids long. CDR3 in DNA: TGTGCCAGCAGTCCCGGGGCAGCCCAGAACGATGAGCAGTTCTTC. Encoded protein: CASSPGAAQNDEQFF.